These T cell receptor beta chains were read from a single sample in a study of cytomegalovirus exposure and HLA in healthy donors. Data came from immunoSEQ multiplex PCR; TCRdb stores just in-frame clones and leaves some out. The table records roughly 160,000 clones, approximately 90% of them present only once. The source material was PBMCs. All receptors derive from a woman aged 25 to 39 in good health and CMV-seronegative. The CDR3 runs from the conserved cysteine through the conserved F or W. The order of the fields is clone size, V gene, CDR3 protein. The listing skips clone size in some rows; elsewhere it reads once, few, many or a size class.

>once|TRBV28
CASSPVETWGDDSYNEQFF
>NA|TRBV19
CASSILTANTEAFF
>NA|TRBV6-1
CASSAGTSYTGELFF
>NA|TRBV15
CATSRVPSGGPGELFF
>NA|TRBV15
CATSRDISGKKEQYF
>NA|TRBV19
CASSQRQGVGYYGYTF
>NA|TRBV6-1
CASSGGPYEQYF
>NA|TRBV5-4
CASSLGGGANEQFF
>NA|TRBV5-5
CASSLGVGQGIHEQYF
>NA|TRBV15
CATSRDKRQTGANVLTF
>NA|TRBV29-1
CSVERQEALGYTF
>once|TRBV7-2
CASTAKGGTGELFF
>NA|TRBV5-1
CASSLGVAGLYEQYF
>once|TRBV7-2
CASSPSQGTYGYTF
>NA|TRBV5-4
CASSLLAGGRNEQFF
>NA|TRBV5-1
CASSTGQGDEQYF
>NA|TRBV28
CASSSAAGGSSYEQYF
>NA|TRBV5-1
CASSTTGTGWDTEAFF
>NA|TRBV9
CASSAPRGGKVVANYGYTF
>NA|TRBV7-8
CASSPNGLAGGDEQFF
>NA|TRBV6-1
CASREPNRVYQPQHF
>NA|TRBV19
CASSPETGLGQPQHF
>few|TRBV6-5
CASGRWTEAFF
>NA|TRBV7-2
CASSLFAGIHEQYF
>once|TRBV28
CASSPQPGQGSGANVLTF
>NA|TRBV16
CASSPAGKGAGNTIYF
>once|TRBV6-5
CASSYSRSTNEKLFF
>NA|TRBV29-1
CSVESGQGAYEQYF
>NA|TRBV9
CASSVGVGAETQYF
>NA|TRBV27
CAIGGTNSYEQYF
>NA|TRBV12-5
CASGLDTKNTEAFF
>NA|TRBV7-9
CASSSLAGSSYEQYF
>NA|TRBV6-1
CASSEGASGSTDTQYF
>NA|TRBV9
CASSVAGRYEQYF
>NA|TRBV18
CASSPPGTGGSISGNTIYF
>NA|TRBV9
CASSARQGTGYGYTF
>NA|TRBV6-5
CASSYGGGLNTEAFF
>NA|TRBV5-6
CASSPTSGRAYNEQFF
>NA|TRBV28
CASSLVSGQPQHF
>NA|TRBV7-3
CASSVDGGQPQHF
>NA|TRBV18
CASSPVSGITNSPLHF